Below are 16 T cell receptor beta chains sequenced from a single sample in a study of cytomegalovirus exposure and HLA in healthy donors. PCR used 60 Vbeta primers and 13 Jbeta primers. TCRdb's copy holds only in-frame clones and misses some; the assay was immunoSEQ multiplex PCR. This repertoire shows about 100,000 clones, approximately 79% found once; its top ten account for roughly 20%. The sequencing sample was made of PBMCs. Receptors originate from a woman aged 60-75 years in good health and CMV-seropositive.

The V call is TRBV28, the J call TRBJ2-7; TRBD2 agrees at 7 bases. The CDR3 is made up of 16 amino acids. Germline CDR1 reads MDHEN; CDR2 reads SYDVKM. With 5 bases clipped from V and 2 bases from J, the junction kept 12 bases outside the gene matches. The CDR3 DNA reads as TGTGCCAGCAGTGCGCTCGGTTGGGGAGGGGCCTACGAGCAGTACTTC. It specifies CASSALGWGGAYEQYF.

The rearrangement joins TRBV6-5 to TRBJ1-5; D is uncertain. The CDR3 has 13 residues. Germline V CDR1 and CDR2: MNHEY, SVGAGI. The germline V and J ends were trimmed by 2 bases and 7 bases, with 9 bases remaining between them. The chain's CDR3 is CASSYAGGQPQHF. The CDR3 DNA follows: TGTGCCAGCAGTTACGCAGGTGGCCAGCCCCAGCATTTT.

This chain connects TRBV12-5 to TRBJ2-1, with 8 bases that match TRBD2. Unmatched junction bases numbered 13, after V lost 5 bases and J lost 1 base. The germline V gene encodes CDR1 LGHNT and CDR2 FRNRAP. This CDR3 comprises 18 residues. This chain's CDR3 is CASGATAGAGGSYNEQFF. CDR3 nucleotides: TGTGCTAGTGGTGCGACAGCAGGGGCGGGAGGTTCCTACAATGAGCAGTTCTTC.

The V and J genes are TRBV29-1 and TRBJ1-1; no definite D call. The CDR3 is made up of 12 amino acids. The V gene's germline CDR1 is SQVTM and CDR2 ANQGSEA. Trimming pared 1 base from V and 5 bases from J, leaving 8 bases between. In nucleotides, the CDR3 is TGCAGCGTTGAAGGGGTGAGGACTGAAGCTTTCTTT. Protein sequence: CSVEGVRTEAFF.

This clone was detected only a few times. The CDR3 DNA is TGTGCCAGCGGTCTTGGCCCAGGTGAAAAACTGTTTTTT. This codes for CASGLGPGEKLFF. The chain uses TRBV28 and TRBJ1-4; unclear D gene. CDR3 size: 13 residues. Trimming removed 8 bases from V and 7 bases from J, with 14 bases in between. CDR1 is MDHEN, CDR2 SYDVKM, per germline.

The V call is TRBV6-1, the J call TRBJ1-2; 8 bases agree with TRBD1. With V trimmed by 6 bases and J by 4 bases, 7 bases remained unmatched. CDR1 and CDR2 (germline): MNHNS, SASEGT. CDR3 size: 14 residues. CDR3 DNA: TGTGCCAGCAGGACGCCCGGGACAGGCTATGGCTACACCTTC. Translating gives CASRTPGTGYGYTF.

In its sample, this clone was seen a few times. The V call is TRBV5-6, the J call TRBJ1-2, with TRBD1 as a possible D gene (5 bases). The CDR3 loop spans 15 amino acids. Looked up from germline, CDR1 is SGHDT and CDR2 is YYEEEE. The V gene lost 2 bases and the J gene lost 4 bases, with 15 bases spanning the gap. The CDR3 DNA reads TGTGCCAGCAGCTTACCCGGAGGGGTTATCTATGGCTACACCTTC. Amino acid sequence: CASSLPGGVIYGYTF.

The rearrangement links TRBV9 to TRBJ1-2, with D perhaps matching TRBD1 (6 bases). The length of the CDR3 is 13 residues. V dropped 2 bases and J dropped 5 bases, with 10 bases sitting between them. The germline V gene encodes CDR1 SGDLS and CDR2 YYNGEE. This CDR3 reads CASSVRQGYGYTF. In DNA form, the CDR3 reads TGTGCCAGCAGCGTTAGGCAGGGGTATGGCTACACCTTC. Combining the CDR3 with reference TRBV9 and TRBJ1-2 gives the whole variable domain DSGVTQTPKHLITATGQRVTLRCSPRSGDLSVYWYQQSLDQGLQFLIQYYNGEERAKGNILERFSAQQFPDLHSELNLSSLELGDSALYFCASSVRQGYGYTFGSGTRLTVV.

This chain connects TRBV19 to TRBJ2-7, with 10 bases aligning to TRBD2. The CDR3 totals 17 residues. Germline trimming cut 5 bases from V and 3 bases from J; bases unmatched to any gene: 13. Germline V CDR1 and CDR2: LNHDA, SQIVND (reference sequence). CDR3 protein: CASSVSSGSPRFYEQYF. CDR3 coding DNA: TGTGCCAGTAGTGTTTCTAGCGGGAGCCCTCGGTTCTACGAGCAGTACTTC.

This clone was counted between two and nine times. The chain uses TRBV10-3 and TRBJ1-1; 7 bases are shared with TRBD1. The CDR3 is 15 amino acids. V trimming: 4 bases; J trimming: 6 bases; junction bases outside the gene matches: 11. Germline CDR1 and CDR2: ENHRY and SYGVKD. The CDR3 DNA follows: TGTGCCATCAGTGTAAATGGACAGGCCCTTTCTGAAGCTTTCTTT. This sequence encodes CAISVNGQALSEAFF.

The chain uses TRBV7-3 and TRBJ1-1; D unresolved. The CDR3 runs 13 residues. With 4 bases removed from V and 2 bases from J, the gap between germline ends came to 8 bases. CDR1 is SGHTA, CDR2 FQGTGA, per germline. As DNA, the CDR3 is TGTGCCAGCAGCTCGACACCTAACACTGAAGCTTTCTTT. Amino acid sequence: CASSSTPNTEAFF.

The chain uses TRBV30 and TRBJ2-1; tentatively, D is TRBD2 (5 bases). The V end lost 0 bases, the J end lost 1 base, and 10 bases lay between the germline ends. Germline values: CDR1 GTSNPN, CDR2 SVGIG (reference sequence). This CDR3 has 15 residues. Here the CDR3 reads CAWSVLGVSYNEQFF. CDR3 in DNA: TGTGCCTGGAGTGTACTCGGGGTATCCTACAATGAGCAGTTCTTC.

V gene TRBV10-3 combines with J gene TRBJ1-2; 7 nucleotides agree with TRBD1. Per germline, CDR1 ENHRY and CDR2 SYGVKD. CDR3 length equals 13 residues. Losses at the gene ends were 2 bases for V and 4 bases for J; bases not matched to a gene: 1. CDR3 nucleotide sequence: TGTGCCATCAGTGAGACAGGGGCCTATGGCTACACCTTC. Its protein product is CAISETGAYGYTF.

The rearrangement uses TRBV29-1 and TRBJ1-2; D unclear. The CDR3 is made up of 12 amino acids. Trimming removed 4 bases from V and 7 bases from J, with 13 bases in between. CDR1 SQVTM and CDR2 ANQGSEA come from the germline V gene. CDR3 loop: CSVGSQSRGYTF. The CDR3 region has the DNA TGCAGCGTTGGATCCCAGTCTCGTGGCTACACCTTC.

The chain joins TRBV27 to TRBJ2-7; 7 bases map to TRBD2. Germline loops: CDR1 MNHEY, CDR2 SMNVEV (reference sequence). The CDR3 has 14 residues. The V gene end was trimmed by 6 bases and the J gene end by 2 bases; junction bases not matched to a gene: 7. Written as DNA, the CDR3 is TGTGCCAGCAGGGGAGGGCGAGGCGCCTACGAGCAGTACTTC. The encoded protein is CASRGGRGAYEQYF.

This clone has only a few counts. J is TRBJ1-4 and V is TRBV29-1, with 9 positions matching TRBD1. The ends lost 7 bases at V and 7 bases at J; junction bases unmatched: 7. The length of the CDR3 is 13 residues. From germline, CDR1 is SQVTM and CDR2 ANQGSEA. The CDR3 loop reads CSAGGTGFEKLFF. The CDR3 DNA follows: TGCAGCGCCGGGGGGACAGGGTTTGAAAAACTGTTTTTT.